The rows below give T cell receptor beta chains drawn from one sample of a study of human T cells and chemical hapten exposure. MiXCR was run by TCRdb on the RACE reads, yielding one entry per CDR3 protein. The table lists about 82,000 distinct CDR3 sequences, about 6.3% of them singletons. Sequences were derived from whole blood, sampled in connection with sensitization to the hapten diphenylcyclopropenone (DPC). The receptors shown here come from a woman aged 25-40 years with alopecia areata. Some clones in this sample may be carry-over from other donors' samples. CDR3s include the opening cysteine and the closing phenylalanine or tryptophan. Fields, in order: J gene, V gene, D gene, clone size, CDR3 protein, CDR3 DNA. The D gene is left open where the match is weak. Clone size appears in some rows only: once, few, many, or a class for an expanded clone.

j_gene: TRBJ2-5
v_gene: TRBV3-1
d_gene: TRBD2
abundance: many
CDR3aa: CASSQDAGGQETQYF
CDR3nt: TGTGCCAGCAGCCAAGACGCGGGGGGGCAAGAGACCCAGTACTTC

j_gene: TRBJ1-5
v_gene: TRBV6-6
d_gene: NA
abundance: many
CDR3aa: CASSWGQGSNQPQHF
CDR3nt: TGTGCCAGCAGTTGGGGGCAGGGTTCCAATCAGCCCCAGCATTTT

j_gene: TRBJ2-3
v_gene: TRBV6-6
d_gene: NA
abundance: many
CDR3aa: CASSYPPFVADTQYF
CDR3nt: TGTGCCAGCAGTTACCCCCCGTTTGTCGCAGATACGCAGTATTTT

j_gene: TRBJ2-4
v_gene: TRBV18
d_gene: NA
abundance: many
CDR3aa: CASSEKNIQYF
CDR3nt: TGTGCCAGCTCAGAGAAAAACATTCAGTACTTC

j_gene: TRBJ2-1
v_gene: TRBV20-1
d_gene: NA
abundance: many
CDR3aa: CSARDRDVGNEQFF
CDR3nt: TGCAGTGCTAGAGACAGGGATGTTGGGAATGAGCAGTTCTTC

j_gene: TRBJ1-1
v_gene: TRBV3-1
d_gene: TRBD1
abundance: NA
CDR3aa: CASSQLHAGGGLNTEAFF
CDR3nt: TGTGCCAGCAGCCAACTTCACGCAGGGGGGGGCCTGAACACTGAAGCTTTCTTT

j_gene: TRBJ1-5
v_gene: TRBV3-1
d_gene: NA
abundance: many
CDR3aa: CASSQGRGLFQPQHF
CDR3nt: TGTGCCAGCAGCCAAGGACGAGGATTGTTTCAGCCCCAGCATTTT

j_gene: TRBJ2-5
v_gene: TRBV6-5
d_gene: TRBD1
abundance: many
CDR3aa: CASSYRGTGGNEETQYF
CDR3nt: TGTGCCAGCAGTTACCGCGGGACAGGGGGAAATGAAGAGACCCAGTACTTC

j_gene: TRBJ1-5
v_gene: TRBV3-1
d_gene: NA
abundance: many
CDR3aa: CASSQGTYNQPQHF
CDR3nt: TGTGCCAGCAGCCAGGGAACTTACAATCAGCCCCAGCATTTT

j_gene: TRBJ2-2
v_gene: TRBV6-6
d_gene: NA
abundance: many
CDR3aa: CASSYSIRVGDGELFF
CDR3nt: TGTGCCAGCAGTTACTCAATTCGGGTTGGGGACGGGGAGCTGTTTTTT

j_gene: TRBJ1-2
v_gene: TRBV30
d_gene: NA
abundance: many
CDR3aa: CAWSPPGYTF
CDR3nt: TGTGCCTGGAGCCCGCCTGGCTACACCTTC

j_gene: TRBJ1-3
v_gene: TRBV12-3/TRBV12-4
d_gene: NA
abundance: many
CDR3aa: CASSLYSSGNTIYF
CDR3nt: TGTGCCAGCAGTTTATACAGTTCTGGAAACACCATATATTTT

j_gene: TRBJ2-7
v_gene: TRBV2
d_gene: NA
abundance: many
CDR3aa: CASNYAVSYEQYF
CDR3nt: TGTGCCAGCAATTATGCAGTGTCCTACGAGCAGTACTTC

j_gene: TRBJ1-5
v_gene: TRBV7-6
d_gene: TRBD1
abundance: few
CDR3aa: CASSAQGAGNQPQHF
CDR3nt: TGTGCCAGCAGCGCCCAGGGGGCCGGCAATCAGCCCCAGCATTTT

j_gene: TRBJ2-3
v_gene: TRBV6-2/TRBV6-3
d_gene: NA
abundance: many
CDR3aa: CASSRTPTDTQYF
CDR3nt: TGTGCCAGCAGTCGGACCCCCACAGATACGCAGTATTTT

j_gene: TRBJ1-1
v_gene: TRBV20-1
d_gene: NA
abundance: many
CDR3aa: CSAMSPANTEAFF
CDR3nt: TGCAGTGCTATGAGCCCAGCGAACACTGAAGCTTTCTTT

j_gene: TRBJ1-1
v_gene: TRBV12-5
d_gene: NA
abundance: many
CDR3aa: CASGSPGMNTEAFF
CDR3nt: TGTGCTAGTGGGTCACCAGGGATGAACACTGAAGCTTTCTTT

j_gene: TRBJ2-3
v_gene: TRBV12-3/TRBV12-4
d_gene: NA
abundance: many
CDR3aa: CASSRTEADTQYF
CDR3nt: TGTGCCAGCAGCCGGACAGAAGCAGATACGCAGTATTTT

j_gene: TRBJ2-5
v_gene: TRBV5-6
d_gene: NA
abundance: many
CDR3aa: CASSLYRGETQYF
CDR3nt: TGTGCCAGCAGCTTGTACCGGGGAGAGACCCAGTACTTC

j_gene: TRBJ1-5
v_gene: TRBV6-1
d_gene: NA
abundance: many
CDR3aa: CASSVSRYQPQHF
CDR3nt: TGTGCCAGCAGTGTCTCGAGATATCAGCCCCAGCATTTT

j_gene: TRBJ2-3
v_gene: TRBV30
d_gene: NA
abundance: few
CDR3aa: CAWNRLSTDTQYF
CDR3nt: TGTGCCTGGAACAGGCTTAGCACAGATACGCAGTATTTT

j_gene: TRBJ2-3
v_gene: TRBV5-1
d_gene: NA
abundance: many
CDR3aa: CASSPTRTDTQYF
CDR3nt: TGCGCCAGCAGCCCTACACGCACAGATACGCAGTATTTT

j_gene: TRBJ2-7
v_gene: TRBV6-1
d_gene: NA
abundance: many
CDR3aa: CASEKSLEAEQYF
CDR3nt: TGTGCCAGCGAAAAAAGCCTAGAGGCCGAGCAGTACTTC